Shown below are 19 T cell receptor beta chains from a single sample sequenced in a study of CD8 T cells in ankylosing spondylitis. One entry per CDR3 protein, called by TCRdb with MiXCR from the 5' RACE reads. The table shows about 39,000 distinct CDR3 sequences, with 2.5% to 3.5% occurring only once. Sequences were obtained from blood, either unsorted or a sorted T cell fraction (not recorded which). The receptor set was obtained from a male donor with ankylosing spondylitis or in good health (not recorded which).

Many counts were recorded for this clonotype. This chain connects TRBV9 to TRBJ1-2; D possibly corresponds to TRBD1 (5 bases). Deletions cut 4 bases from V and 4 bases from J, with 8 bases between. The CDR3 runs to 12 residues. Germline V CDR1 and CDR2: SGDLS, YYNGEE. DNA for the CDR3: TGTGCCAGCAGCCGGGACCTCTATGGCTACACCTTC. Translating gives CASSRDLYGYTF.

This clonotype was seen many times. The gene calls are TRBV9 and TRBJ1-1, with 8 bases aligning to TRBD1. V was clipped by 4 bases and J by 3 bases; unmatched bases: 14. Germline V lookup: CDR1 SGDLS, CDR2 YYNGEE. This CDR3 has 17 amino acids. The CDR3 region has the DNA TGTGCCAGCAGCACAAGTCGGAGACAGGGGTTGGACACTGAAGCTTTCTTT. Translating it yields CASSTSRRQGLDTEAFF.

J is TRBJ2-7 and V is TRBV12-2; the table's D call TRBD1 went unverified against the DNA. TRBV12-2 is termed a pseudogene. The CDR3 contains 14 residues. CDR3 loop: CASRQYRASLFQYV. CDR3 bases: TGTGCAAGTCGCCAGTACAGGGCCAGTTTGTTCCAGTACGTC.

This clonotype has a count of ten or more. The chain couples TRBV9 to TRBJ2-3, with D perhaps given as TRBD1 or TRBD2 (5 bases each). The germline gives CDR1 SGDLS, CDR2 YYNGEE. There are 14 residues in the CDR3. Trimming removed 5 bases at V and 2 bases at J, with 12 bases between. CDR3 sequence (DNA): TGTGCCAGCAGTCGGGACCAAAACACAGATACGCAGTATTTT. Protein: CASSRDQNTDTQYF.

The table lists this clonotype with many counts. The chain carries TRBV9 and TRBJ1-6; D is unclear. V lost 0 bases and J lost 7, with 5 bases in between. Per the germline V gene, CDR1 is SGDLS and CDR2 is YYNGEE. This CDR3 contains 13 residues. CDR3 sequence reads: CASSVVLNSPLHF. The CDR3, as DNA: TGTGCCAGCAGCGTAGTTTTGAATTCACCCCTCCACTTT. Full variable domain (outside the CDR3, taken from reference TRBV9 and TRBJ1-6): DSGVTQTPKHLITATGQRVTLRCSPRSGDLSVYWYQQSLDQGLQFLIQYYNGEERAKGNILERFSAQQFPDLHSELNLSSLELGDSALYFCASSVVLNSPLHFGNGTRLTVT.

The chain has TRBV9 and TRBJ2-5, with D possibly TRBD1 on 6 matching bases. V was shortened by 4 bases and J by 4 bases, with 20 bases between the two germline ends. This CDR3 has 16 residues. Germline V gene lookup returns CDR1 SGDLS and CDR2 YYNGEE. The CDR3 region has the DNA TGTGCCAGCAGCCTCCGCGACTCGGACAGAGGAGAGACCCAGTACTTC. It codes for CASSLRDSDRGETQYF.

This clonotype was counted ten times or more. The rearrangement joins TRBV9 to TRBJ2-6; D possibly uses TRBD1 or TRBD2 (5 bases each). Germline loops: CDR1 SGDLS, CDR2 YYNGEE. The CDR3 loop spans 17 amino acids. The germline V and J ends were trimmed by 2 bases and 0 bases, with 12 bases remaining between them. In DNA, the CDR3 is TGTGCCAGCAGCGTTCGGGGCGACCTCTCTGGGGCCAACGTCCTGACTTTC. Translated: CASSVRGDLSGANVLTF.

In this sample, this clonotype turned up many times. The chain is built from TRBV9 and TRBJ1-1; unclear D gene. CDR1 SGDLS and CDR2 YYNGEE come from the germline V gene. V lost 4 bases and J 10 bases, leaving 20 bases between the germline ends. This CDR3 contains 14 residues. CDR3 region: CASSSTLSGTGAFF. The CDR3, as DNA: TGTGCCAGCAGCTCCACATTGAGTGGCACCGGAGCTTTCTTT.

This clonotype was observed many times. The rearrangement joins TRBV21-1 to TRBJ1-3. TRBV21-1 is a recognized pseudogene. This CDR3 comprises 14 residues. CDR3 sequence (DNA): TGTGCCAGCAGCAAAGGGCAGGGGCCTAACACCATATATTTT. This sequence encodes CASSKGQGPNTIYF.

This clonotype was seen ten or more times. The CDR3 region is CASSAVGVVQETQYF. The CDR3 coding sequence is TGTGCCAGCAGCGCCGTGGGGGTCGTCCAAGAGACCCAGTACTTC. The V and J genes are TRBV9 and TRBJ2-5; the D gene could be TRBD1 or TRBD2 (5 bases each). This CDR3 has 15 amino acids. Trimming cost V 3 bases and J 1 base, with 13 bases left between them. Germline values: CDR1 SGDLS, CDR2 YYNGEE.

This clonotype was counted ten times or more. The rearrangement links TRBV9 to TRBJ2-1; D unclear. The CDR3 loop spans 14 amino acids. Per the germline V gene, CDR1 is SGDLS and CDR2 is YYNGEE. Trimming pared 1 base from V and 5 bases from J, leaving 10 bases between. CDR3 region: CASSVSGVNNEQFF. In DNA form, the CDR3 reads TGTGCCAGCAGCGTATCTGGTGTGAACAATGAGCAGTTCTTC.

At least ten counts were recorded for this clonotype. The chain is built from TRBV9 and TRBJ2-6; no firm D call. The germline CDR1 and CDR2 sequences are SGDLS and YYNGEE. The V end lost 6 bases, the J end lost 0 bases, and 7 bases lay between the germline ends. The CDR3 consists of 14 residues. CDR3 region: CASTSPSGANVLTF. DNA for the CDR3: TGTGCCAGCACGTCACCCTCTGGGGCCAACGTCCTGACTTTC. Drawing the rest from reference TRBV9 and TRBJ2-6, the complete variable domain is DSGVTQTPKHLITATGQRVTLRCSPRSGDLSVYWYQQSLDQGLQFLIQYYNGEERAKGNILERFSAQQFPDLHSELNLSSLELGDSALYFCASTSPSGANVLTFGAGSRLTVL.

This clonotype showed up many times. The chain joins TRBV9 to TRBJ2-1; D is unclear. Trimming shortened V by 0 bases and J by 4 bases, and 5 bases separated the two germline ends. The CDR3 is 13 residues long. Germline V gene sequence: CDR1 SGDLS, CDR2 YYNGEE. CDR3 protein: CASSVAMYNEQFF. CDR3 nucleotides: TGTGCCAGCAGCGTAGCGATGTACAATGAGCAGTTCTTC.

This clonotype was counted many times. The CDR3 DNA is TGTGCCAGCAGCGTAGAGGTTAATACCGGGGAGCTGTTTTTT. This codes for CASSVEVNTGELFF. V and J are TRBV9 and TRBJ2-2, with D uncertain. The CDR3 runs to 14 residues. Germline assignment: CDR1 SGDLS and CDR2 YYNGEE. V gave up 0 bases and J gave up 5 bases, with 8 bases separating them.

This clonotype was detected once. The CDR3 DNA reads as TGTGCCAGCAGCCTCCTAGCGGTGAGCTCCTACAATGAGCAGTTCTTC. This codes for CASSLLAVSSYNEQFF. The chain links TRBV9 to TRBJ2-1; 7 nucleotides match TRBD2. Germline lookup yields CDR1 SGDLS and CDR2 YYNGEE. Trimming took 4 bases from V and 0 from J; bases not matched to a gene: 7. The CDR3 consists of 16 residues.

This clonotype was seen at least ten times. The V and J genes are TRBV9 and TRBJ2-3, with 12 bases aligning to TRBD1. The germline gives CDR1 SGDLS, CDR2 YYNGEE. After removal of 3 bases from V and 2 bases from J, the junction contained 4 bases not matched to a gene. This CDR3 has 16 residues. The CDR3 region has the DNA TGTGCCAGCAGCGCGTCGGGACAGGGGGCCACAGATACGCAGTATTTT. It yields the protein CASSASGQGATDTQYF. Full variable domain (outside the CDR3, taken from reference TRBV9 and TRBJ2-3): DSGVTQTPKHLITATGQRVTLRCSPRSGDLSVYWYQQSLDQGLQFLIQYYNGEERAKGNILERFSAQQFPDLHSELNLSSLELGDSALYFCASSASGQGATDTQYFGPGTRLTVL.

The J gene is TRBJ2-5, the V gene TRBV18; D tentatively reads TRBD1 or TRBD2 (5 bases each). The CDR3 totals 16 residues. The germline V gene has CDR1 KGHSH and CDR2 LQKENI. V was pared by 9 bases and J by 3 bases, with 23 bases between. The CDR3 loop reads CARNGDPGLQKETQYF. In DNA, the CDR3 is TGTGCCAGGAACGGGGACCCAGGGCTCCAAAAAGAGACCCAGTACTTC.

This clonotype was recorded many times. V is TRBV9 and J is TRBJ2-1, with D unclear. The CDR3 extends over 14 amino acids. CDR1 is SGDLS, CDR2 YYNGEE, per germline. The V gene lost 0 bases and the J gene lost 6 bases, with 10 bases spanning the gap. The CDR3 nucleotides are TGTGCCAGCAGCGTAGCAGTGGCAACCAATGAGCAGTTCTTC. It is translated as CASSVAVATNEQFF.

This clonotype has a count of ten or more. This sequence joins TRBV9 and TRBJ2-3, with D possibly TRBD2 on 6 matching bases. V shed 4 bases and J shed 2 bases, with 14 bases lying between them. Germline CDR1 SGDLS, CDR2 YYNGEE. The CDR3 totals 15 residues. CDR3 region: CASSSRLVTTDTQYF. The DNA for the CDR3 is TGTGCCAGCAGCTCCAGACTAGTTACCACAGATACGCAGTATTTT.